This T cell receptor beta chain comes out of a study of T cells in localized non-small cell lung cancer. This clone was observed a handful of times. TCRdb keeps only in-frame clones here, not all; method: immunoSEQ multiplex PCR. The table has about 52,000 clones, approximately 90% seen once. This CDR3 spans 15 amino acids. Per the germline V gene, CDR1 is SGHTS and CDR2 is YDEGEE. Trimming took off 4 bases at V and 4 bases at J, with 18 bases between the two ends. This material consisted of peripheral blood, taken before any cancer treatment. The receptor was derived from a male donor at least 60 years old with stage III squamous cell lung carcinoma. This chain uses TRBV5-8 with TRBJ2-7; perhaps TRBD1 as D (5 bases). CDR3 residues: CASSRHRYRQYEQYF. The DNA for the CDR3 is TGTGCCAGCAGCCGACACAGGTACCGACAGTACGAGCAGTACTTC.